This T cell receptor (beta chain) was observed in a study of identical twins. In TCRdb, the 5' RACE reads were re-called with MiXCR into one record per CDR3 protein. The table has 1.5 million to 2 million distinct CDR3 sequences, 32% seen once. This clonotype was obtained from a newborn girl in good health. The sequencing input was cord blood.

In DNA form, the CDR3 reads TGTGCCACCAGCAGAGATCTAGGGACACCTTCGCGGTACTTC. Translating gives CATSRDLGTPSRYF. The J gene is TRBJ2-4, the V gene TRBV15; a weak D match, TRBD1 (6 bases). CDR1 and CDR2 from the germline V gene are LNHNV and YYDKDF (reference sequence). The CDR3 totals 14 residues. Trimming shortened V by 0 bases and J by 15 bases, and 18 bases separated the two germline ends.